The 10 T cell receptor beta chains listed next were all sequenced from one sample in a study of regulatory T cells in long-lasting Graves disease. The authors built TCR beta libraries using iRepertoire HTBI primers and Arm-PCR of CDR3 regions. Each CDR3 protein gets one entry after TCRdb re-called the multiplex PCR reads with MiXCR. The sample carries around 250,000 distinct CDR3 sequences, around 19% recorded once. As for time point: newly diagnosed GD, antithyroid drugs for less than 3 months. With RNA extracted from PBMCs as input, the TCR library was made. The same data also contributed to another study, on T cells in Graves' hyperthyroidism and ophthalmopathy.

The input for sequencing was peripheral blood mononuclear cells (PBMCs), taken at new diagnosis, from a patient treated with antithyroid drugs. Every receptor here comes from a young woman with Graves disease.

Points on this clonotype: A far more abundant clone sits one base away, making this likely a read error. The rearrangement joins TRBV11-2 to TRBJ2-7, with 8 positions matching TRBD2. The CDR3 loop spans 16 amino acids. J was trimmed by 4 bases and V by 4 bases; bases with no gene match: 12. Germline CDR1 reads SGHAT; CDR2 reads FQNNGV. The chain's CDR3 is CASSSGGHPFWYEQYF. DNA for the CDR3: TGTGCCAGCAGCTCGGGGGGGCATCCTTTCTGGTACGAGCAGTACTTC.

At least ten counts were recorded for this clonotype. The chain combines TRBV6-1 with TRBJ1-1; D unresolved. Trimming left V 4 bases short and J 0 bases short, with 9 bases between. CDR3 size: 14 residues. Germline V gene data show CDR1 as MNHNS and CDR2 as SASEGT. This CDR3 reads CASSAGSMNTEAFF. CDR3 bases: TGTGCCAGCAGTGCGGGATCCATGAACACTGAAGCTTTCTTT.

This clonotype was counted many times. V usage is TRBV20-1 and J usage is TRBJ2-3; 7 bases map to TRBD2. The ends lost 0 bases at V and 2 bases at J; junction bases unmatched: 11. Germline CDR1 DFQATT, CDR2 SNEGSKA (reference sequence). The CDR3 loop spans 17 amino acids. Here the CDR3 reads CSARDTSSGTYTDTQYF. CDR3 in DNA: TGCAGTGCTAGAGATACGTCCAGCGGGACCTACACAGATACGCAGTATTTT.

This clonotype was seen a few times. The chain has TRBV6-1 and TRBJ1-2; D not certain. Germline lookup yields CDR1 MNHNS and CDR2 SASEGT. The CDR3 is 16 amino acids. The V end was cut by 1 base, the J end by 6 bases, with 18 bases between. CDR3 DNA sequence: TGTGCCAGCAGTGAAGAGCCCAAGGGCCTACCAAATGGCTACACCTTC. Translation: CASSEEPKGLPNGYTF.

The table lists this clonotype with many counts. As DNA, the CDR3 is TGTGCCACCAGCACAGGGTTTGACACTGAAGCTTTCTTT. Translation: CATSTGFDTEAFF. This chain links TRBV15 with TRBJ1-1; D is perhaps TRBD1 (5 bases). Germline V gene data show CDR1 as LNHNV and CDR2 as YYDKDF (reference sequence). The V end lost 4 bases, the J end lost 3 bases, and 9 bases lay between the germline ends. The CDR3 loop spans 13 amino acids.

This clonotype was seen at least ten times. The CDR3 region is CSASGPGGDTQYF. The CDR3 DNA sequence: TGCAGTGCTAGCGGGCCCGGTGGGGATACGCAGTATTTT. J is TRBJ2-3 and V is TRBV20-1, with unresolved D. V was cut by 3 bases and J by 6 bases, with 13 bases left in between. This CDR3 has 13 amino acids. CDR1 DFQATT and CDR2 SNEGSKA come from the germline V gene (reference sequence).

At least ten counts were recorded for this clonotype. The V gene is TRBV14, the J gene TRBJ1-1; D unresolved. V gave up 1 base and J gave up 1 base, with 10 bases separating them. The CDR3 is 15 residues long. Germline-derived CDR1 and CDR2 are SGHDN and FVKESK. CDR3 sequence reads: CASSQGDSGNTEAFF. As DNA, the CDR3 is TGTGCCAGCAGCCAAGGGGATAGTGGGAACACTGAAGCTTTCTTT.

Worth noting for this clonotype: This may come from a read error, since a much larger clone is one base off. CDR3 region: CASSVTPGTGGGTDEKLFF. The CDR3 bases are TGTGCCAGCAGTGTTACACCCGGGACAGGGGGAGGAACGGACGAAAAACTGTTTTTT. The chain carries TRBV27 and TRBJ1-4; 11 nucleotides match TRBD1. Per germline, CDR1 MNHEY and CDR2 SMNVEV (reference sequence). V was clipped by 5 bases and J by 8 bases; unmatched bases: 19. This CDR3 is 19 amino acids long.

This clonotype was picked up many times. J is TRBJ1-6 and V is TRBV12-3 or TRBV12-4, with 8 nucleotides matching TRBD1. This CDR3 has 15 amino acids. V gave up 5 bases and J gave up 9 bases; unmatched junction bases: 9. This CDR3 is CASSPGQGAASPLHF. CDR3 DNA sequence: TGTGCCAGCAGTCCCGGACAGGGAGCAGCTTCACCCCTCCACTTT.

The sample holds many counts of this clonotype. This rearrangement joins TRBV5-1 to TRBJ2-2; 8 nucleotides line up with TRBD2. The CDR3 covers 15 residues. Trimming took 2 bases from V and 7 from J; bases not matched to a gene: 7. The germline gives CDR1 SGHRS, CDR2 YFSETQ. CDR3 protein: CASSFGTSGIGELFF. DNA of the CDR3: TGCGCCAGCAGCTTCGGGACTAGTGGTATCGGGGAGCTGTTTTTT.